The entry below gives a single T cell receptor beta chain sequence along with its context. Its antigen remains unidentified. Using immunoSEQ multiplex PCR, the repertoire was profiled, and TCRdb retains in-frame clones only, with some absent. The sample includes roughly 350,000 clones, around 90% seen only once; the top ten take 6.4%. Germline V gives CDR1 MGHDK, CDR2 SYGVNS. With 7 bases removed from V and 3 bases from J, the gap between germline ends came to 7 bases. This CDR3 has 11 residues. The data derive from a study of Ad26.COV2.S vaccination and SARS-CoV-2 variants. As to treatment: some 20 received Ad26.COV2.S at low or high dose, single or two shots; a few received placebo; per-sample allocation not given. Sampling happened 63 days after the first vaccine or placebo injection. General study findings and limits: While placebo recipients had lower spike-specific TCR breadth, vaccine recipients had more.

The source is a person aged 18-60 years who received the Ad26.COV2.S COVID-19 vaccine or a placebo. This material consisted of peripheral blood, taken in a trial of Ad26.COV2.S vaccine versus placebo. This chain joins TRBV25-1 and TRBJ2-7; D is unresolved. The CDR3 nucleotides are TGTGCCAGCAAGTCAGTCTACGAGCAGTACTTC. This encodes CASKSVYEQYF.